This T cell receptor (beta chain) was observed in a study of Graves' ophthalmopathy and Graves' hyperthyroidism. The wider study: Stable hyperthyroidism meant no ophthalmopathy within 18 months of follow-up. Notes on the study in general: Blood also harbored most expanded thyroid clonotypes above 0.001 frequency. Ophthalmopathy progression prediction by the model yielded a sensitivity of about 70% and a specificity of nearly 75%.

On this clonotype itself: Antigen unknown.

The sequenced template was RNA, covering the TCR beta CDR3 region. An initial RT-PCR round employing HTBI primers preceded a second-round multiplex PCR. TCRdb redid the calling of the multiplex PCR reads with MiXCR, one entry per CDR3 protein. Counted here are around 1,200,000 distinct CDR3 sequences, about two fifths occurring once; the ten biggest clones make up more than 9.5%. The V gene lost 7 bases and the J gene lost 7 bases, with 10 bases spanning the gap. The CDR3 has 11 amino acids. Germline V lookup: CDR1 ENHRY, CDR2 SYGVKD. As diagnostic evidence, clinical symptoms, serum thyroxine, TRAb, thyroid ultrasound and orbital computed tomography were relied upon.

This sequence originates from an adult man with Graves' hyperthyroidism. The rearrangement uses TRBV10-3 and TRBJ1-2; the D gene is possibly TRBD1 (6 bases). The sample comprised peripheral blood or thyroid tissue (not recorded which). The CDR3 coding sequence is TGTGCCATCACCTCAGGGGCTGGCTACACCTTC. This sequence encodes CAITSGAGYTF.